This T cell receptor (beta chain) was captured in a study of breast tumors, draining lymph nodes, adjacent tissues. The CDR3 totals 14 residues. Trimming removed 1 base from V and 7 bases from J; junction bases left unmatched: 7. From germline, CDR1 is MGHRA and CDR2 YSYEKL. This clonotype was picked up many times. Its antigen is as yet unknown. Axillary draining lymph nodes of breast cancer patients supplied the node samples. General study results and limits: Data only fit, rather than demonstrated, lymph node origin of most tumor T cells.

From the multiplex PCR reads, TCRdb called clonotypes with MiXCR, one entry per CDR3 protein. Of around 130,000 distinct CDR3 sequences in the sample, about 20% are singletons; the top ten hold about 2.2%. The source material was axillary lymph node tissue. The sequence derives from a female donor with breast cancer. Some clones in this sample may be carry-over from other donors' samples. The V call is TRBV4-1, the J call TRBJ2-7, with 7 bases that match TRBD2. CDR3 amino acids: CASSQGGVGGEQYF. The CDR3, as DNA: TGCGCCAGCAGCCAAGGCGGGGTCGGGGGGGAGCAGTACTTC.